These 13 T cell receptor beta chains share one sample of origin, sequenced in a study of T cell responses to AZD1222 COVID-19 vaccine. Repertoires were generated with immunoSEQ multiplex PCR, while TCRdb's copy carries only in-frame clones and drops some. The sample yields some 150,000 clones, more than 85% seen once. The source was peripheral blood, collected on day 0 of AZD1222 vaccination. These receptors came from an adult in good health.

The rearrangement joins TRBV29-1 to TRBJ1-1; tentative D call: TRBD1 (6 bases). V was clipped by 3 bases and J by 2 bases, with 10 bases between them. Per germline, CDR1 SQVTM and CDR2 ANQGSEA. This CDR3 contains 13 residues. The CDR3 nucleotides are TGCAGCGTTGACAGGGGCCTTAACACTGAAGCTTTCTTT. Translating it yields CSVDRGLNTEAFF.

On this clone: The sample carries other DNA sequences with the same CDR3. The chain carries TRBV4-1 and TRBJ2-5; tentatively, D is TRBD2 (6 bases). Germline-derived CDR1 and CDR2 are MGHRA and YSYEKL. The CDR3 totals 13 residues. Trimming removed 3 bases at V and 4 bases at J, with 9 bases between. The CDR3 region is CASSQGGGETQYF. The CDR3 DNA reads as TGCGCCAGCAGCCAGGGGGGAGGAGAGACCCAGTACTTC.

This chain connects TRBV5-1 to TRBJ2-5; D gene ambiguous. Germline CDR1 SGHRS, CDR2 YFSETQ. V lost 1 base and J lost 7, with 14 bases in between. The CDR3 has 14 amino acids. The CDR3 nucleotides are TGCGCCAGCAGCTTGTCGGGCCAATATGGGACCCAGTACTTC. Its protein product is CASSLSGQYGTQYF.

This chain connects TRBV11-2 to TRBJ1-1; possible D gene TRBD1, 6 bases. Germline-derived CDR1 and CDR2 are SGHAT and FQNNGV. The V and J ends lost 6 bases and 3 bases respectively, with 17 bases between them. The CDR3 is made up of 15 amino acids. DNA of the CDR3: TGTGCCAGCAGATTAAATTCAGGGGTAGACACTGAAGCTTTCTTT. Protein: CASRLNSGVDTEAFF.

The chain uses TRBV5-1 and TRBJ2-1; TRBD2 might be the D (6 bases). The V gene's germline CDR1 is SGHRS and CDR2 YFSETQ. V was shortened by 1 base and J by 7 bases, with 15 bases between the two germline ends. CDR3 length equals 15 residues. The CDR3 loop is CASSLPSAGINEQFF. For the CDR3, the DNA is TGCGCCAGCAGCTTGCCAAGCGCGGGGATAAATGAGCAGTTCTTC.

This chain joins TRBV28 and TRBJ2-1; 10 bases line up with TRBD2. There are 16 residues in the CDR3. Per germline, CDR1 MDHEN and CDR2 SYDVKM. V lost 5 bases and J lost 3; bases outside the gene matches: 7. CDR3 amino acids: CASSLTSGVNYNEQFF. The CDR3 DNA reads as TGTGCCAGCAGTCTAACTAGCGGGGTAAACTACAATGAGCAGTTCTTC.

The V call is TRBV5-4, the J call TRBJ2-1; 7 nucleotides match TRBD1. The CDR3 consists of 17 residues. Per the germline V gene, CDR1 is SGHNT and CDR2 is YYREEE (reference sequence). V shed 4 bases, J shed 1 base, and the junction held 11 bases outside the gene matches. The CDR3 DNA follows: TGTGCCAGCAGCCTTCGGGACAGACATCCTTCCTACAATGAGCAGTTCTTC. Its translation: CASSLRDRHPSYNEQFF. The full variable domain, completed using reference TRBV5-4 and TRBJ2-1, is ETGVTQSPTHLIKTRGQQVTLRCSSQSGHNTVSWYQQALGQGPQFIFQYYREEENGRGNFPPRFSGLQFPNYSSELNVNALELDDSALYLCASSLRDRHPSYNEQFFGPGTRLTVL.

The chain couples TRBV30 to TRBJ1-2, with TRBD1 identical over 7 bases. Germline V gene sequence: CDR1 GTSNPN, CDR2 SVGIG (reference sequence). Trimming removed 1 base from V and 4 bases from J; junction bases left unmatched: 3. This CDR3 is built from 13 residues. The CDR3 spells CAWSGQGVYGYTF. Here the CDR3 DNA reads TGTGCCTGGAGTGGACAGGGCGTCTATGGCTACACCTTC.

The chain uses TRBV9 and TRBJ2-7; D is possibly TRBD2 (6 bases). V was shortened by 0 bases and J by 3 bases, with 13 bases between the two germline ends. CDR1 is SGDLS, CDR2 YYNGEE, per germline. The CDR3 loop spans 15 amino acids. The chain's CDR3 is CASSVGGAELYEQYF. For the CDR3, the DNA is TGTGCCAGCAGCGTAGGCGGGGCGGAGCTCTACGAGCAGTACTTC. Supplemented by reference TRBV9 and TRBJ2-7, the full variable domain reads DSGVTQTPKHLITATGQRVTLRCSPRSGDLSVYWYQQSLDQGLQFLIQYYNGEERAKGNILERFSAQQFPDLHSELNLSSLELGDSALYFCASSVGGAELYEQYFGPGTRLTVT.

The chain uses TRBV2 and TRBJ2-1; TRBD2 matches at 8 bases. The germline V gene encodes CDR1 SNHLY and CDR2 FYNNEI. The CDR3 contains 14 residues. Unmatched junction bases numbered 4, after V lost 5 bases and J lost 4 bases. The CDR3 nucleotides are TGTGCCAGCAGTCGGCGGGGGGCATACAATGAGCAGTTCTTC. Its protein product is CASSRRGAYNEQFF.

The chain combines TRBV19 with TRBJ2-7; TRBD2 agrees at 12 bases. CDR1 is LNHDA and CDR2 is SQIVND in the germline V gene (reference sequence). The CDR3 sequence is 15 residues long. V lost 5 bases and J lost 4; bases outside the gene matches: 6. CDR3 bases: TGTGCCAGTAGTTTATGGACTAGCGGGACATACGAGCAGTACTTC. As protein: CASSLWTSGTYEQYF.

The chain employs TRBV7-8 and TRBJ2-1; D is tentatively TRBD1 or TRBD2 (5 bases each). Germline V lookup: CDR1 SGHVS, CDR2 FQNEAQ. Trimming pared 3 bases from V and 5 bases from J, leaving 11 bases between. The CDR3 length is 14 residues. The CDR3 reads CASSFGGADNEQFF. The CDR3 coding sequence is TGTGCCAGCAGCTTTGGGGGAGCCGACAATGAGCAGTTCTTC. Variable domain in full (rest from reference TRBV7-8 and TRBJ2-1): GAGVSQSPRYKVAKRGQDVALRCDPISGHVSLFWYQQALGQGPEFLTYFQNEAQLDKSGLPSDRFFAERPEGSVSTLKIQRTQQEDSAVYLCASSFGGADNEQFFGPGTRLTVL.

The CDR3 reads CASRSGDRGLNTGELFF. The CDR3 DNA reads as TGCGCCAGCAGATCGGGGGACAGGGGATTAAACACCGGGGAGCTGTTTTTT. V and J are TRBV5-1 and TRBJ2-2; TRBD1 agrees at 10 bases. CDR3 length: 17 amino acids. The V and J ends lost 5 bases and 2 bases, in that order; junction bases with no gene match: 9. Germline lookup yields CDR1 SGHRS and CDR2 YFSETQ.